The sequence of this T cell receptor beta chain was determined in a study of PD-L1 blockade in urothelial cancer. Study context: Specimens of blood held a median count of about 150,000 T cells.

Specified time point: peripheral blood 6 weeks after treatment start. Assay used: immunoSEQ multiplex PCR; TCRdb lists only in-frame clones, some missing. The sample has about 110,000 clones, 85% to 95% seen once. This receptor was obtained from a man between 60 and 70 years old with urothelial cancer. The sequencing here drew on PBMCs, taken around atezolizumab (anti-PD-L1) treatment.

The chain's CDR3 is CASSTPRSGPTDQPQHF. The CDR3 nucleotides are TGTGCCAGTAGTACCCCCCGTTCAGGGCCTACCGATCAGCCCCAGCATTTT. This rearrangement joins TRBV19 to TRBJ1-5, with D possibly TRBD1 on 5 matching bases. The germline V gene encodes CDR1 LNHDA and CDR2 SQIVND (reference sequence). This CDR3 is 17 amino acids long. Trimming stripped 4 bases from V and 5 bases from J, with 21 bases between.